This T cell receptor (beta chain) derives from a study of monozygotic twins with inflammatory bowel disease. CDR1 is SGHVS, CDR2 FQNEAQ, per germline. This CDR3 is 17 amino acids long. After re-calling the 5' RACE reads, TCRdb lists one entry per CDR3 protein, DNA absent. Listed are about 85,000 distinct CDR3 sequences; 6.5% to 9% falls within the top ten. This rearrangement joins TRBV7-8 to TRBJ1-5. This receptor was taken from a human donor with ulcerative colitis or Crohn's disease, or a healthy co-twin of an affected twin (not recorded which). Input material: blood. CDR3 residues: CASSLLGMGSSNQPQHF.